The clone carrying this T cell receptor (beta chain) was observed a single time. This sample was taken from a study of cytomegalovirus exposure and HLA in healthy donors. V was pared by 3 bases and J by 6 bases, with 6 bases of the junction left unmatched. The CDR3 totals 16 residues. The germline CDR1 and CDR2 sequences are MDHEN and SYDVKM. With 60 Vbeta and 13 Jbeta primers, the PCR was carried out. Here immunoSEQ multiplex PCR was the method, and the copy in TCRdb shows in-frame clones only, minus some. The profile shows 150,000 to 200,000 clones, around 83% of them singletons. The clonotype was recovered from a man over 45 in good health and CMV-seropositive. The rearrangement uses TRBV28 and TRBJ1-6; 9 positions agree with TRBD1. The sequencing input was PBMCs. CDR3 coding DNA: TGTGCCAGCAGTTTTACAGGGGGCTACGGTAATTCACCCCTCCACTTT. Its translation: CASSFTGGYGNSPLHF.